This T cell receptor (beta chain) was observed in a study of regulatory T cells in long-lasting Graves disease. The sample's time point: newly diagnosed GD, antithyroid drugs for less than 3 months. From RNA extracted from PBMCs, the TCR library was made. This clonotype was seen more than once but under ten times. Arm-PCR of CDR3 regions and iRepertoire HTBI primers were the basis on which TCR beta libraries were built. Each CDR3 protein is one row after TCRdb ran MiXCR on the multiplex PCR reads. The data hold roughly 420,000 distinct CDR3 sequences, with 13% to 15% observed a single time. This sample also appeared in a second study, on T cells in Graves' hyperthyroidism and ophthalmopathy.

The TCR originated in a woman aged 45 to 65 with Graves disease. Sample: peripheral blood mononuclear cells (PBMCs), taken at new diagnosis, from a patient treated with antithyroid drugs.

This CDR3 is CASSLGGVTSGGANVLTF. Here the CDR3 DNA reads TGTGCCAGCAGCTTAGGAGGGGTCACCTCTGGGGGGGCCAACGTCCTGACTTTC. V and J are TRBV7-9 and TRBJ2-6; D possibly matches TRBD1 or TRBD2 (5 bases each). V lost 1 base, J lost 4 bases, and 17 bases lay in between. In germline, CDR1 is SEHNR, CDR2 FQNEAQ (reference sequence). The CDR3 totals 18 residues.